This T cell receptor (beta chain) emerged from a study of T cell responses to AZD1222 COVID-19 vaccine. Method: immunoSEQ multiplex PCR; TCRdb's copy keeps in-frame clones and lacks some. The sample lists around 100,000 clones, less than 95% seen once, with around 4.8% in the top ten. CDR3 size: 13 residues. Germline V gene lookup returns CDR1 MDHEN and CDR2 SYDVKM. V was clipped by 6 bases and J by 3 bases, with 11 bases between them. Concerning this clone itself: As yet, its antigen is unknown.

Study-level points and caveats: In the spike-specific TCR repertoire, nearly half reportedly target unmutated variant regions.

The receptor was derived from an adult in good health. This rearrangement joins TRBV28 to TRBJ1-2; the D gene is possibly TRBD1 (5 bases). Specimen: peripheral blood, collected on day 0 of AZD1222 vaccination. CDR3 DNA: TGTGCCAGCAGCCCCGGGGGGGACTATGGCTACACCTTC. Translating it yields CASSPGGDYGYTF.